The rows below give T cell receptor beta chains drawn from one sample of a study of blood T cell repertoires in COVID-19. Clones were sequenced by immunoSEQ multiplex PCR, and TCRdb holds only the in-frame ones, with some missing. The table shows roughly 72,000 clones, with less than 85% occurring only once. The sequenced material came from peripheral blood. The receptor source for this set is an elderly woman with active or convalescent COVID-19. CDR3s include the opening cysteine and the closing phenylalanine or tryptophan. Each record gives: J gene, V gene, clone size, D gene, CDR3 protein, CDR3 DNA. A D gene is named only where the DNA matches it firmly. Clone size is given for some rows only: seen once, a few or many times, or a class if the clone is expanded.

>TRBJ2-3|TRBV24-1|.|.
CATGTSTDTQYF
TGTGCCACCGGGACTAGCACAGATACGCAGTATTTT
>TRBJ1-1|TRBV7-2|.|.
CASSLIGGLRTEAFF
TGTGCCAGCAGCTTAATCGGGGGGTTGCGCACTGAAGCTTTCTTT
>TRBJ1-5|TRBV19|.|TRBD1
CASSPGQKNQPQHF
TGTGCCAGTAGTCCGGGACAGAAAAATCAGCCCCAGCATTTT
>TRBJ2-3|TRBV24-1|.|TRBD2
CATSERTSGRVSDTQYF
TGTGCCACCAGTGAGCGGACTAGCGGGAGGGTCTCGGATACGCAGTATTTT
>TRBJ2-1|TRBV7-2|.|TRBD2
CASSLGTSGNRRGNEQFF
TGTGCCAGCAGCTTAGGGACTAGCGGGAATCGAAGGGGCAATGAGCAGTTCTTC
>TRBJ1-6|TRBV4-3|.|TRBD1
CASSQERARTGDSPLHF
TGCGCCAGCAGCCAAGAGCGGGCGCGGACAGGCGATTCACCCCTCCACTTT
>TRBJ1-3|TRBV15|.|TRBD1
CATSRQGGSGNTIYF
TGTGCCACCAGCCGCCAGGGGGGCTCTGGAAACACCATATATTTT
>TRBJ2-1|TRBV18|.|TRBD1
CASSPATGARNEQFF
TGTGCCAGCTCACCAGCGACAGGGGCTCGCAATGAGCAGTTCTTC
>TRBJ2-1|TRBV7-8|.|TRBD1
CASSKTGTGANEQFF
TGTGCCAGCAGCAAGACCGGGACAGGGGCCAATGAGCAGTTCTTC
>TRBJ2-5|TRBV6-5|few|TRBD1
CASRPRGQEETQYF
TGTGCCAGCCGACCCAGGGGGCAGGAAGAGACCCAGTACTTC
>TRBJ1-1|TRBV24-1|.|.
CATRSRSGNTEAFF
TGTGCCACCAGATCGAGGTCGGGGAACACTGAAGCTTTCTTT
>TRBJ2-1|TRBV19|.|TRBD2
CASIASSGGYNEQFF
TGTGCCAGTATTGCTTCTAGCGGGGGGTACAATGAGCAGTTCTTC
>TRBJ2-5|TRBV10-1|.|TRBD1
CASSDWDSGQETQYF
TGCGCCAGCAGTGACTGGGACAGTGGTCAAGAGACCCAGTACTTC
>TRBJ1-5|TRBV23-1|.|TRBD1
CATLHIQGIYSNQPQHF
TGCGCCACCCTCCACATACAGGGGATCTATAGCAATCAGCCCCAGCATTTT
>TRBJ2-2|TRBV19|few|TRBD2
CASRLAGANTGELFF
TGTGCCAGCCGACTAGCGGGGGCGAACACCGGGGAGCTGTTTTTT
>TRBJ2-7|TRBV2|few|.
CASYSPGQGNYEQYF
TGTGCCAGCTACTCTCCGGGTCAGGGGAACTACGAGCAGTACTTC
>TRBJ1-6|TRBV7-9|.|.
CASSQRGFESPLHF
TGTGCCAGCAGCCAAAGGGGGTTCGAGTCACCCCTCCACTTT
>TRBJ1-3|TRBV28|few|.
CASSPVVRDTGNTIYF
TGTGCCAGCAGTCCCGTGGTCAGGGATACTGGAAACACCATATATTTT
>TRBJ2-2|TRBV2|.|.
CASRWTQNTGELFF
TGTGCCAGCAGGTGGACTCAGAACACCGGGGAGCTGTTTTTT
>TRBJ2-3|TRBV7-9|.|.
CASSKNIFVTDTQYF
TGTGCCAGCAGCAAAAATATCTTTGTCACAGATACGCAGTATTTT
>TRBJ2-2|TRBV18|.|.
CASSPRTANTGELFF
TGTGCCAGCTCACCGAGGACAGCGAACACCGGGGAGCTGTTTTTT
>TRBJ2-7|TRBV4-2|once|TRBD1
CASSQDRGLYEQYF
TGTGCCAGCAGCCAGGACAGGGGGCTATACGAGCAGTACTTC
>TRBJ1-5|TRBV28|.|TRBD1
CASKSSGGQGNQPQHF
TGTGCCAGCAAATCTTCAGGGGGTCAGGGCAATCAGCCCCAGCATTTT
>TRBJ2-3|TRBV19|.|.
CATRPQGSTDTQYF
TGTGCCACAAGACCCCAGGGGAGCACAGATACGCAGTATTTT
>TRBJ1-4|TRBV27|.|.
CASSIAATNEKLFF
TGTGCCAGCAGTATTGCGGCAACTAATGAAAAACTGTTTTTT
>TRBJ2-1|TRBV5-4|.|TRBD2
CASSLRGGLDEQFF
TGTGCCAGCAGCTTACGGGGGGGCCTGGATGAGCAGTTCTTC
>TRBJ2-7|TRBV18|.|TRBD1
CASSPNTGGYYEQYF
TGTGCCAGCTCACCAAACACAGGGGGCTACTACGAGCAGTACTTC
>TRBJ1-1|TRBV2|.|.
CASSEVGLLITEAFF
TGTGCCAGCAGTGAAGTGGGCCTTCTAATCACTGAAGCTTTCTTT
>TRBJ2-7|TRBV7-2|.|.
CASSRGTLYEQYF
TGTGCCAGCAGCAGAGGGACTCTCTACGAGCAGTACTTC
>TRBJ1-3|TRBV7-2|.|.
CASSFWSSGNTIYF
TGTGCCAGCAGCTTCTGGAGCTCTGGAAACACCATATATTTT
>TRBJ2-7|TRBV15|.|TRBD1
CATSRWQRGHRSYEQYF
TGTGCCACCAGCAGATGGCAGAGGGGGCATAGATCCTACGAGCAGTACTTC
>TRBJ1-1|TRBV6-5|once|.
CASKLRTEAFF
TGTGCCAGCAAACTGAGAACTGAAGCTTTCTTT
>TRBJ2-7|TRBV2|.|TRBD1
CASRRTGGYEQYF
TGTGCCAGCCGAAGGACAGGGGGCTACGAGCAGTACTTC
>TRBJ2-7|TRBV7-2|once|TRBD2
CASSLAGGPLYEQYF
TGTGCCAGCAGTCTAGCGGGAGGGCCGCTCTACGAGCAGTACTTC
>TRBJ1-4|TRBV30|.|.
CAWSGWSAANEKLFF
TGTGCCTGGAGCGGATGGAGCGCAGCTAATGAAAAACTGTTTTTT
>TRBJ1-2|TRBV19|.|.
CASSLSGGGVGYGYTF
TGTGCCAGTAGTCTTTCCGGCGGGGGCGTAGGCTATGGCTACACCTTC
>TRBJ1-4|TRBV3-1/TRBV3-2|once|.
CASSYRTAPGEKLFF
TGTGCCAGCAGCTACAGGACGGCTCCTGGCGAAAAACTGTTTTTT
>TRBJ2-1|TRBV28|.|TRBD2
CASRTSGAPYEQFF
TGTGCCAGCAGGACTAGCGGGGCCCCATATGAGCAGTTCTTC
>TRBJ2-1|TRBV28|once|TRBD1
CASSLLRYRGVDNEQFF
TGTGCCAGCAGTTTATTAAGATACAGGGGGGTGGACAATGAGCAGTTCTTC
>TRBJ1-2|TRBV7-2|.|.
CASSFFREANYGYTF
TGTGCCAGCAGCTTTTTCCGGGAAGCTAACTATGGCTACACCTTC
>TRBJ2-2|TRBV7-2|.|.
CASSLAIRELFF
TGTGCCAGCAGCTTAGCTATTAGGGAGCTGTTTTTT
>TRBJ2-1|TRBV28|.|TRBD2
CASRKPTSGYNEQFF
TGTGCCAGCAGGAAGCCGACTAGCGGGTACAATGAGCAGTTCTTC
>TRBJ2-4|TRBV6-2/TRBV6-3|.|.
CASSRSRPVNIQYF
TGTGCCAGCAGCCGCTCTCGCCCAGTTAACATTCAGTACTTC